The sequence of this T cell receptor (beta chain) was determined in a study of T cells in Graves' hyperthyroidism and ophthalmopathy. This clonotype was observed once. Its antigen is not identified. From RNA transcripts, TCR beta CDR3 regions were amplified. The HTBI primer set drove a first-round RT-PCR of the TCR CDR3. TCRdb reprocessed the multiplex PCR reads with MiXCR, giving one entry per CDR3 protein. This table holds around 440,000 distinct CDR3 sequences, 15% to 19% found once. Findings and limits, study-wide: Most clonotypes expanded in thyroid above 0.001 were likewise present in blood. For ophthalmopathy, model prediction preceded onset by a median about 6 months.

In making diagnoses, clinical symptoms, serum thyroxine and TRAb, thyroid ultrasound and orbital computed tomography were all used. The PBMCs were sourced from fresh peripheral blood (about 10 ml). This CDR3 region has 16 residues. Germline trimming cut 5 bases from V and 2 bases from J; bases unmatched to any gene: 11. Germline CDR1 reads DFQATT; CDR2 reads SNEGSKA (reference sequence). This chain connects TRBV20-1 to TRBJ1-5; 8 bases are shared with TRBD1. The TCR originated in a woman between 18 and 29 years old with Graves' hyperthyroidism. The sequencing input was blood. CDR3 protein: CSAEDRERTGNQPQHF. In DNA, the CDR3 is TGCAGTGCTGAGGACAGGGAGAGAACTGGCAATCAGCCCCAGCATTTT.